This TCR beta chain appears in the sequencing data of a study of blood T cell repertoires in COVID-19. Overall study: PBMCs, B-cell-depleted T cells, or T cells provided the cDNA or gDNA that made up the material.

Per the authors' pipeline: Amplification from reference gene primers served as the basis for estimated nucleated cell counts. Repertoires were generated with immunoSEQ multiplex PCR, while TCRdb's copy carries only in-frame clones and drops some. The D gene and trimming were derived from the DNA, and the V and J assignments and clone size from that table. The repertoire holds 200,000 to 250,000 clones, around 84% seen once, with more than 6.5% in the top ten. This clone occurred once. The sequencing sample was made of peripheral blood. The TCR comes from a woman aged 70-85 years with active or convalescent COVID-19.

This CDR3 reads CASSPGRRQGLNTQYF. CDR3 coding DNA: TGTGCCAGCAGCCCGGGTCGGAGACAGGGTTTAAATACGCAGTATTTT. This chain joins TRBV3-1 (or the pseudogene TRBV3-2) and TRBJ2-3; the match to TRBD1 covers 7 bases. CDR1 and CDR2 from the germline V gene are LGHDT and YNNKEL (reference sequence). The CDR3 is 16 amino acids. The trim removed 4 bases at V and 7 bases at J, leaving 14 bases unmatched.